The TCR beta chain described here comes from a study of beta chain features in type 1 diabetes. Overall study findings and caveats: Type 1 diabetes patients showed a moderate but significant shortening of TCRB CDR3s in all four CD4+ subsets.

Regarding this clone: Its cognate antigen is unknown.

V was cut by 6 bases and J by 5 bases, with 28 bases left in between. Germline V lookup: CDR1 SEHNR, CDR2 FQNEAQ (reference sequence). This CDR3 has 18 residues. Of the isolated RNA, all was reverse transcribed, and so the sequenced material was expressed TCRB transcripts. Assay used: immunoSEQ multiplex PCR; TCRdb lists only in-frame clones, some missing. The sample contains approximately 730,000 clones, 13% of which appear only once. Sequencing was done on a sample of naive CD4+ T cells from blood. The source of this sequence is a man aged 18 to 29 with type 1 diabetes. The rearrangement uses TRBV7-9 and TRBJ2-5; D is possibly TRBD1 (5 bases). CDR3 DNA sequence: TGTGCCAGCAGTTATCCCGGCGGTGGGGCTAGGGAAGTGGAGACCCAGTACTTC. Translated: CASSYPGGGAREVETQYF.